The rows below give T cell receptor beta chains drawn from one sample of a study of technical replicates of blood from several donors. TCRdb's copy holds only in-frame clones and misses some; the assay was immunoSEQ multiplex PCR. The data hold more than 13,000 clones, with around 80% observed a single time. Sequenced sample: PBMCs. The receptors stem from a human donor in good health. CDR3s include the opening cysteine and the closing phenylalanine or tryptophan. Fields, in order: V gene, D gene, J gene, clone size, CDR3 length, CDR3 protein, CDR3 DNA. D genes are given only for firm matches. Some rows mark clone size as missing; the rest say once, few, many or name a class of expanded clone.

TRBV28	TRBD2	TRBJ2-7	.	15	CASSAGLAGLDEQYF	TGTGCCAGCAGTGCGGGACTAGCGGGCTTAGACGAGCAGTACTTC
TRBV19	.	TRBJ2-3	.	12	CASSIGGDTQYF	TGTGCCAGTAGTATCGGGGGAGATACGCAGTATTTT
TRBV19	TRBD2	TRBJ2-5	once	15	CASSMGTSLRETQYF	TGTGCCAGTAGTATGGGGACTAGCCTCCGAGAGACCCAGTACTTC
TRBV25-1	.	TRBJ2-1	.	13	CASSEFRVLEQFF	TGTGCCAGCAGTGAATTTAGAGTGCTTGAGCAGTTCTTC
TRBV6-1	.	TRBJ1-2	.	14	CASSEWQGNYGYTF	TGTGCCAGCAGTGAATGGCAGGGAAACTATGGCTACACCTTC
TRBV5-6	TRBD2	TRBJ2-3	few	16	CASSPGASGRTDTQYF	TGTGCCAGCAGCCCCGGCGCTAGCGGACGCACAGATACGCAGTATTTT
TRBV6-1	.	TRBJ2-3	once	13	CASTNIPGDTQYF	TGTGCCAGCACTAATATCCCCGGAGATACGCAGTATTTT
TRBV27	TRBD2	TRBJ2-1	.	16	CASSLSGGTSSGEQFF	TGTGCCAGCAGTTTATCGGGGGGGACTAGCTCGGGTGAGCAGTTCTTC
TRBV28	TRBD1	TRBJ1-2	.	14	CASSPGQGPFGYTF	TGTGCCAGCAGTCCAGGACAGGGGCCCTTCGGCTACACCTTC
TRBV6-5	TRBD1	TRBJ1-1	once	14	CASSPRQGRTEAFF	TGTGCCAGCAGCCCAAGACAGGGGAGGACTGAAGCTTTCTTT
TRBV5-1	TRBD2	TRBJ2-1	.	18	CASSLVSSQSGGANEQFF	TGCGCCAGCAGCTTAGTTTCTAGCCAAAGCGGGGGGGCAAATGAGCAGTTCTTC
TRBV10-3	TRBD2	TRBJ2-3	.	15	CAISEAGSGRNTQYF	TGTGCCATCAGTGAGGCGGGGTCCGGGAGGAATACGCAGTATTTT
TRBV28	TRBD1	TRBJ1-5	.	15	CASSFLQGVNQPQHF	TGTGCCAGCAGTTTTCTGCAGGGGGTCAATCAGCCCCAGCATTTT
TRBV7-3	.	TRBJ2-7	.	15	CASSSYPDSLREQYF	TGTGCCAGCAGCTCCTACCCCGACAGTCTCCGCGAGCAGTACTTC
TRBV4-1	.	TRBJ2-1	.	13	CASSQDEGNEQFF	TGCGCCAGCAGCCAAGATGAGGGAAATGAGCAGTTCTTC
TRBV10-3	TRBD2	TRBJ2-7	few	16	CAISDRDRSGGYEQYF	TGTGCCATCAGTGACCGCGATCGGAGCGGGGGTTACGAGCAGTACTTC
TRBV5-1	TRBD2	TRBJ2-1	.	16	CASSPLTSGAGNEQFF	TGCGCCAGCAGCCCACTGACTAGCGGGGCGGGCAATGAGCAGTTCTTC
TRBV19	.	TRBJ1-1	.	15	CASSTKQGAGTEAFF	TGTGCCAGTAGTACAAAACAGGGAGCGGGGACTGAAGCTTTCTTT
TRBV5-1	TRBD1	TRBJ2-3	.	16	CASSLRTGGSTDTQYF	TGCGCCAGCAGCCTTCGGACAGGGGGGAGCACAGATACGCAGTATTTT
TRBV5-4	.	TRBJ2-2	.	17	CASSTLYGGANTGELFF	TGTGCCAGCAGTACTCTTTACGGCGGAGCGAACACCGGGGAGCTGTTTTTT
TRBV5-6	.	TRBJ2-5	.	15	CASSITSSASETQYF	TGTGCCAGCAGCATTACTAGCTCGGCCAGCGAGACCCAGTACTTC
TRBV27	.	TRBJ2-7	.	12	CASSLVGNEQYF	TGTGCCAGCAGTTTAGTGGGCAACGAGCAGTACTTC
TRBV5-1	.	TRBJ2-3	.	17	CASSLPDLSDGTDTQYF	TGCGCCAGCAGCTTACCGGACTTGTCCGATGGCACAGATACGCAGTATTTT